Listed here are 8 T cell receptor beta chains from one sample, sequenced in a study of T cells in narcolepsy. Data came from immunoSEQ multiplex PCR; TCRdb stores just in-frame clones and leaves some out. The sample records over 25,000 clones, about 89% being singletons. Input material: CD45RA- memory CD4+ T cells from PBMCs. The receptor source for this set is a human donor with narcolepsy.

The chain employs TRBV5-1 and TRBJ2-2; no reliable D call. The CDR3 spans 15 residues. From germline, CDR1 is SGHRS and CDR2 YFSETQ. V dropped 5 bases and J dropped 2 bases, with 13 bases sitting between them. As DNA, the CDR3 is TGCGCCAGCAGAGTTGGAGACATCAACACCGGGGAGCTGTTTTTT. It specifies CASRVGDINTGELFF.

The gene calls are TRBV5-1 and TRBJ1-2; a weak D match, TRBD1 (6 bases). Germline CDR1 is SGHRS and CDR2 is YFSETQ. The CDR3 is made up of 14 amino acids. The ends were cut back, 0 bases at V and 2 bases at J, with 8 bases in the middle. The CDR3 sequence: CASSLVTGNYGYTF. DNA of the CDR3: TGCGCCAGCAGCTTGGTTACAGGGAACTATGGCTACACCTTC.

The J gene is TRBJ2-6, the V gene TRBV27; a weak D match, TRBD2 (6 bases). The V gene's germline CDR1 is MNHEY and CDR2 SMNVEV (reference sequence). The CDR3 has 18 amino acids. Trimming shortened V by 4 bases and J by 0 bases, and 16 bases separated the two germline ends. The DNA for the CDR3 is TGTGCCAGCAGTTCCCAGGGAGGAGGCCTCTCTGGGGCCAACGTCCTGACTTTC. Its translation is CASSSQGGGLSGANVLTF. Filled out from reference TRBV27 and TRBJ2-6, the complete variable domain reads EAQVTQNPRYLITVTGKKLTVTCSQNMNHEYMSWYRQDPGLGLRQIYYSMNVEVTDKGDVPEGYKVSRKEKRNFPLILESPSPNQTSLYFCASSSQGGGLSGANVLTFGAGSRLTVL.

The V gene is TRBV18, the J gene TRBJ2-3; 11 bases map to TRBD1. The germline V gene encodes CDR1 KGHSH and CDR2 LQKENI. The CDR3 has 15 amino acids. With V trimmed by 3 bases and J by 6 bases, 5 bases remained unmatched. CDR3 nucleotides: TGTGCCAGCTCACCGGGACAGGGGGAGAAGGATACGCAGTATTTT. As protein: CASSPGQGEKDTQYF.

This clone showed up just once. The chain combines TRBV5-1 with TRBJ2-3; 10 bases line up with TRBD2. V was clipped by 0 bases and J by 6 bases; unmatched bases: 10. Germline CDR1 SGHRS, CDR2 YFSETQ. CDR3 length: 17 residues. This CDR3 is CASSLVPAGGPGDTQYF. CDR3 DNA: TGCGCCAGCAGCTTGGTTCCAGCGGGGGGGCCAGGGGATACGCAGTATTTT.

This clone was seen only once. This rearrangement joins TRBV5-1 to TRBJ2-1; D gene unclear. In germline, CDR1 is SGHRS, CDR2 YFSETQ. The CDR3 loop spans 13 amino acids. The germline V and J ends were trimmed by 0 bases and 4 bases, with 5 bases remaining between them. CDR3 protein: CASSLGQYNEQFF. As DNA, the CDR3 is TGCGCCAGCAGCTTGGGGCAGTACAATGAGCAGTTCTTC. Drawing the rest from reference TRBV5-1 and TRBJ2-1, the complete variable domain is KAGVTQTPRYLIKTRGQQVTLSCSPISGHRSVSWYQQTPGQGLQFLFEYFSETQRNKGNFPGRFSGRQFSNSRSEMNVSTLELGDSALYLCASSLGQYNEQFFGPGTRLTVL.

The rearrangement uses TRBV6-6 and TRBJ1-2; D perhaps matches TRBD1 (5 bases). Germline CDR1 is MNHNY and CDR2 is SVGAGI (reference sequence). The CDR3 spans 15 residues. Between the trimmed V and J ends, which lost 5 bases and 7 bases, there was a span of 20 bases. In DNA, the CDR3 is TGTGCCAGCAGTACCGGGACCGCCGAACTAGGTGGCTACACCTTC. The encoded protein is CASSTGTAELGGYTF.

CDR3 sequence: CASTSGTGGRGYTF. The CDR3 nucleotides are TGTGCCAGCACCTCTGGGACAGGGGGCCGGGGCTACACCTTC. This chain links TRBV28 with TRBJ1-2; 12 bases agree with TRBD1. Germline values: CDR1 MDHEN, CDR2 SYDVKM. The CDR3 has 14 residues. The V and J ends lost 7 bases and 8 bases, in that order; junction bases with no gene match: 8.